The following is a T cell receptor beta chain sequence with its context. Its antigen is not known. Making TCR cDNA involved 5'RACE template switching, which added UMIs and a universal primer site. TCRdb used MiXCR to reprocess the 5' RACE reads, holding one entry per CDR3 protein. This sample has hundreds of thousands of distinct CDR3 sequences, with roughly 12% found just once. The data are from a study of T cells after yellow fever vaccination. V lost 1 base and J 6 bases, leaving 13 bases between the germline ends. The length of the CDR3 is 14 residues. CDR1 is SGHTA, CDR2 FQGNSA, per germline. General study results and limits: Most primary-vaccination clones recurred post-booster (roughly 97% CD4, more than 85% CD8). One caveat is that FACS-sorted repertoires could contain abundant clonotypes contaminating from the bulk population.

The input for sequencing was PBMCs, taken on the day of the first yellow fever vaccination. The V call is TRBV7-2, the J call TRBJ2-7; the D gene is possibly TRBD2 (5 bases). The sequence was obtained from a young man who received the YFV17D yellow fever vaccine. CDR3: CASSLGPGSREQYV. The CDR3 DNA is TGTGCCAGCAGCTTAGGCCCGGGGTCGCGCGAGCAGTACGTC.